The source of this T cell receptor beta chain is a study of somatic mutations in T cells in chronic GVHD (dated by TCRdb to the early 2020s). Genomic DNA was isolated and then used for the TCRbeta deep sequencing. The immunoSEQ assay, provided as a commercial service, was used for TCRbeta CDR3 sequencing and initial data processing. As for the authors' bioinformatics: IMGT was used to annotate V, D, J genes, while reads were demultiplexed, adapter and primer sequences were stripped out, and similar clones were merged through frequency-ratio clustering. Held by TCRdb, this immuneACCESS table contains in-frame sequences only and omits some clones. Under half of the omission traces to an unresolved V gene where checked; the cause of the rest is unknown. V, J and clone size derive from that table, while D and trimming were established from the DNA sequence. The sample table shows some 13,000 clones, and roughly 75% are seen once. Less than 40% of the sample lies in the top ten.

As encoded in the germline V gene, CDR1 is SGHVS while CDR2 is FQNEAQ. The CDR3 goes from the cysteine to the phenylalanine over 15 residues. Only the CDR3 portion is preserved as DNA: 45 bases, with reading frame beginning at the first base. V and J are trimmed by 5 bases and 2 bases, and the gene matches miss 7 bases of the junction. Points on this clone: What antigen it recognizes has not been identified. No per-base quality is available; no much larger clone lies one base away.

For sorting, staining was done with anti-CD3, anti-CD4, anti-CD8 and a Vbeta20 antibody from the IOTest Beta Mark kit on a FACSAria III, reaching purity above 97%. Mononuclear cells were isolated by Ficoll-Paque PLUS density gradient centrifugation from peripheral blood that had been collected in sodium heparin tubes. Before TCRbeta deep sequencing, the CD4+ Vbeta20+, CD4+ Vbeta20-, and CD8+ T cell fractions were FACS-sorted. Sample: Vbeta20-negative CD4+ T cells from blood. This sample's cell subset or site label indicates: CD4+ T cells sorted as TCR Vbeta20 negative by flow cytometry. The TCR was taken from a male patient between 50 and 60 years old with chronic graft-versus-host disease. After a transplant, certain T cells may trace back to the graft donor. This sequence uses TRBV7-8 and TRBJ1-1, and 8 junction bases match TRBD1. The CDR3 protein is CASSARTGTNTEAFF. The bases are TGTGCCAGCAGCGCTCGGACAGGGACCAACACTGAAGCTTTCTTT.